This T cell receptor (beta chain) was sequenced for a study of Graves' ophthalmopathy and Graves' hyperthyroidism. Study details: Peripheral blood sampling preceded any treatment and occurred at initial diagnosis.

About this clonotype: Its antigen remains unidentified.

RNA transcripts served as template for amplifying TCR beta CDR3 sequences. An initial RT-PCR round employing HTBI primers preceded a second-round multiplex PCR. Each CDR3 protein is one row after TCRdb ran MiXCR on the multiplex PCR reads. The sample has 200,000 to 300,000 distinct CDR3 sequences; around 50% are singletons. The study's findings and limits: Discriminating ophthalmopathy from stable hyperthyroidism, a 13-signature model attained a sensitivity of about 90% and a specificity of almost 83%.

Germline V CDR1 and CDR2: SGHDT, YYEEEE. The CDR3 runs to 18 residues. V gave up 1 base and J gave up 2 bases; unmatched junction bases: 15. Certain patients, namely those with other autoimmune diseases, uncontrolled infections, pregnancy or lactation, were excluded. J is TRBJ2-7 and V is TRBV5-6, with 7 bases lining up with TRBD1. Sample: peripheral blood. This clonotype was obtained from an adult man with Graves' ophthalmopathy. The DNA of the CDR3 is TGTGCCAGCAGCTTGTTTTATCTGTCGAGTACAGGGGCCTACGAGCAGTACTTC. Translating gives CASSLFYLSSTGAYEQYF. The variable domain in full, with the rest retrieved from reference TRBV5-6 and TRBJ2-7, is DAGVTQSPTHLIKTRGQQVTLRCSPKSGHDTVSWYQQALGQGPQFIFQYYEEEERQRGNFPDRFSGHQFPNYSSELNVNALLLGDSALYLCASSLFYLSSTGAYEQYFGPGTRLTVT.